A single sample is the source of the 8 T cell receptor beta chains below, sequenced in a study of human T cells and chemical hapten exposure. From the RACE reads, TCRdb called clonotypes with MiXCR, one entry per CDR3 protein. The sample shows more than 90,000 distinct CDR3 sequences, over 9.5% of them seen only once. The time point was: patch test 1, 2 weeks after DPC sensitization. Described treatment: therapeutic diphenylcyclopropenone sensitization with weekly scalp DPC. This specimen was whole blood, taken in connection with sensitization to the hapten diphenylcyclopropenone (DPC). These receptors were obtained from a man aged 40-55 years with alopecia areata. Some clones in this sample may be carry-over from other donors' samples.

The genes are TRBV12-3 or TRBV12-4 and TRBJ2-1; TRBD2 agrees at 11 bases. Trimming removed 6 bases from V and 7 bases from J; junction bases left unmatched: 8. The CDR3 has 15 amino acids. The CDR3 region has the DNA TGTGCCAGCAGGAAGACTAGCGGGACCATGAATGAGCAGTTCTTC. Protein: CASRKTSGTMNEQFF.

V is TRBV5-1 and J is TRBJ2-7; 9 bases agree with TRBD1. Per germline, CDR1 SGHRS and CDR2 YFSETQ. J lost 3 bases, V lost 4 bases, and 8 bases had no gene match. The CDR3 consists of 15 residues. The CDR3 coding sequence is TGCGCCAGCAGCATTGGGACAGGGCCATACTACGAGCAGTACGTC. Protein: CASSIGTGPYYEQYV.

This clonotype was counted between two and nine times. This chain uses TRBV6-5 with TRBJ1-4; TRBD1 agrees at 10 bases. The V segment lost 5 bases and the J segment 8 bases; nucleotides outside the gene matches: 5. The CDR3 is 14 residues long. Germline V lookup: CDR1 MNHEY, CDR2 SVGAGI. CDR3 loop: CASSDDRGREKLFF. The CDR3 bases are TGTGCCAGCAGTGATGACAGGGGGCGCGAAAAACTGTTTTTT.

In this sample, this clonotype turned up many times. The rearrangement uses TRBV2 and TRBJ2-7; no clear D. V lost 6 bases and J 1 base, leaving 13 bases between the germline ends. Germline CDR1 is SNHLY and CDR2 is FYNNEI. This CDR3 has 14 amino acids. The CDR3 loop is CASRKDPESYEQYF. CDR3 DNA sequence: TGTGCCAGCAGGAAGGACCCAGAGTCCTACGAGCAGTACTTC.

V is TRBV10-3 and J is TRBJ2-7; D unresolved. V lost 3 bases and J lost 6, with 12 bases in between. Germline assignment: CDR1 ENHRY and CDR2 SYGVKD. This CDR3 region has 13 residues. The CDR3 bases are TGTGCCATCAGTGACAGTATACGATCCGAGCAGTACTTC. Residues: CAISDSIRSEQYF.

V is TRBV23-1 and J is TRBJ1-5; no definite D call. TRBV23-1 is labeled an ORF, and its function is uncertain. The CDR3 spans 18 residues. Trimming shortened V by 0 bases and J by 0 bases, and 15 bases separated the two germline ends. CDR3 amino acids: CASSQSRLIPGSNQPQHF. The CDR3 DNA is TGCGCCAGCAGTCAATCTAGGTTGATCCCTGGTAGCAATCAGCCCCAGCATTTT.

This clonotype was seen a handful of times. This chain joins TRBV29-1 and TRBJ2-5, with 7 bases that match TRBD2. The CDR3 has 13 residues. In germline, CDR1 is SQVTM, CDR2 ANQGSEA. V trimming: 4 bases; J trimming: 5 bases; junction bases outside the gene matches: 7. Here the CDR3 reads CSVVKGAGETQYF. The CDR3 region has the DNA TGCAGCGTTGTGAAAGGAGCGGGGGAGACCCAGTACTTC.

This clonotype was observed at least ten times. V and J are TRBV6-1 and TRBJ1-2, with unresolved D. There are 12 residues in the CDR3. Germline CDR1 is MNHNS and CDR2 is SASEGT. V lost 2 bases and J lost 5, with 6 bases in between. The CDR3 bases are TGTGCCAGCAGTGAATCCAGTTATGGCTACACCTTC. It yields the protein CASSESSYGYTF.